The 24 T cell receptor beta chains in this list originate from one sample, sequenced in a study of T cell responses to AZD1222 COVID-19 vaccine. Measured with immunoSEQ multiplex PCR; TCRdb has only the in-frame clones, and not every one. The top ten clones hold 3.5% to 5.5% of a sample with 100,000 to 120,000 clones, around 81% of them seen once. The sample here was peripheral blood, taken on day 0 of AZD1222 vaccination. The source is an adult in good health.

The gene calls are TRBV28 and TRBJ2-7, with D perhaps TRBD1 or TRBD2 (5 bases each). Trimming took 6 bases from V and 2 from J, leaving 17 bases between them. Germline CDR1 is MDHEN and CDR2 is SYDVKM. There are 15 residues in the CDR3. As DNA, the CDR3 is TGTGCCAGCAGCCAAACGGGACGGTCCGCCTACGAGCAGTACTTC. The encoded protein is CASSQTGRSAYEQYF.

This clone was counted only a few times. This rearrangement joins TRBV27 to TRBJ2-7, with D hard to call. The CDR3 runs to 13 residues. Germline values: CDR1 MNHEY, CDR2 SMNVEV (reference sequence). The germline V and J ends were trimmed by 2 bases and 0 bases, with 5 bases remaining between them. The CDR3 DNA reads TGTGCCAGCAGTTTACCAGGCTCCTACGAGCAGTACTTC. This codes for CASSLPGSYEQYF.

The V gene is TRBV7-8, the J gene TRBJ2-1; 9 bases map to TRBD2. The V gene end was trimmed by 5 bases and the J gene end by 6 bases; junction bases not matched to a gene: 8. The CDR3 spans 15 residues. CDR1 and CDR2 (germline): SGHVS, FQNEAQ. The CDR3 DNA reads as TGTGCCAGCAGCCGACTAGCGGTGGGAGGCAATGAGCAGTTCTTC. It encodes CASSRLAVGGNEQFF.

This chain connects TRBV6-2 or TRBV6-3 to TRBJ2-1, with D perhaps matching TRBD2 (5 bases). The CDR3 spans 15 residues. Germline V gene sequence: CDR1 MNHEY, CDR2 SVGEGT. V lost 6 bases to trimming and J lost 6 bases, with 18 bases between them. This chain's CDR3 is CASSPPNLRVNEQFF. CDR3 DNA: TGTGCCAGCAGCCCCCCTAATTTGAGGGTCAATGAGCAGTTCTTC.

This clone has more than one count but fewer than ten. The V and J genes are TRBV12-3 or TRBV12-4 and TRBJ1-1, with D perhaps TRBD1 (5 bases). The V gene lost 0 bases and the J gene lost 11 bases, with 13 bases spanning the gap. This CDR3 is built from 13 residues. Here the CDR3 DNA reads TGTGCCAGCAGTTTAGCAGGGGCCTCGAGGGCTTTCTTT. It yields the protein CASSLAGASRAFF.

The gene calls are TRBV9 and TRBJ1-3; TRBD1 matches at 7 bases. Unmatched junction bases numbered 8, after V lost 2 bases and J lost 0 bases. The CDR3 has 17 residues. Germline V CDR1 and CDR2: SGDLS, YYNGEE. CDR3 protein: CASSVWEGALSGNTIYF. The CDR3 DNA reads as TGTGCCAGCAGCGTTTGGGAGGGGGCCCTCTCTGGAAACACCATATATTTT.

This chain links TRBV12-3 or TRBV12-4 with TRBJ2-3, with D maybe TRBD1 (5 bases). This CDR3 contains 13 residues. V was shortened by 2 bases and J by 6 bases, with 9 bases between the two germline ends. In DNA form, the CDR3 reads TGTGCCAGCAGTTTAAGGGGTCGGGATACGCAGTATTTT. This codes for CASSLRGRDTQYF.

The chain joins TRBV9 to TRBJ2-1; no firm D call. Trimming stripped 2 bases from V and 5 bases from J, with 8 bases between. This CDR3 is built from 13 residues. Germline V lookup: CDR1 SGDLS, CDR2 YYNGEE. The chain's CDR3 is CASSVLPNNEQFF. The CDR3 DNA is TGTGCCAGCAGCGTGCTACCTAACAATGAGCAGTTCTTC.

The chain combines TRBV3-1 (or the pseudogene TRBV3-2) with TRBJ2-7; D not resolved. The germline V and J ends were trimmed by 3 bases and 6 bases, with 9 bases remaining between them. The CDR3 has 12 residues. The germline CDR1 and CDR2 sequences are LGHDT and YNNKEL (reference sequence). For the CDR3, the DNA is TGTGCCAGCAGCCACCTCGTCGGCGAGCAGTACTTC. The encoded protein is CASSHLVGEQYF.

For this clone: The same CDR3 is also encoded by other DNA sequences in this sample. The J gene is TRBJ1-1, the V gene TRBV7-8, with a tentative D call TRBD1 (5 bases). V lost 0 bases and J lost 1, with 9 bases in between. Per germline, CDR1 SGHVS and CDR2 FQNEAQ. CDR3 length: 15 amino acids. CDR3 coding DNA: TGTGCCAGCAGCTTAGCGTTGGGGCGGAACACTGAAGCTTTCTTT. It is translated as CASSLALGRNTEAFF.

This rearrangement joins TRBV6-1 to TRBJ2-7, with 7 bases fitting TRBD1. The CDR3 contains 15 residues. Germline loops: CDR1 MNHNS, CDR2 SASEGT. V shed 2 bases, J shed 3 bases, and the junction held 7 bases outside the gene matches. The CDR3 nucleotides read TGTGCCAGCAGTGAATCCGGGACAGCAGTCTACGAGCAGTACTTC. Amino acids: CASSESGTAVYEQYF.

The chain carries TRBV27 and TRBJ1-2; D is ambiguous. CDR1 MNHEY and CDR2 SMNVEV come from the germline V gene (reference sequence). The CDR3 covers 13 residues. Trimming cost V 1 base and J 2 bases, with 5 bases left between them. In DNA, the CDR3 is TGTGCCAGCAGTTTATGGCAGAACTATGGCTACACCTTC. This codes for CASSLWQNYGYTF.

The chain uses TRBV5-1 and TRBJ1-6; no clear D gene. Trimming took 4 bases from V and 5 from J, leaving 10 bases between them. Germline CDR1 and CDR2: SGHRS and YFSETQ. The CDR3 sequence is 14 residues long. The CDR3 protein is CASSRTGNNSPLHF. As DNA, the CDR3 is TGCGCCAGCAGCCGGACGGGTAATAATTCACCCCTCCACTTT.

This clone was detected ten times or more. The chain uses TRBV10-3 and TRBJ1-5; D gene ambiguous. The V and J ends lost 3 bases and 2 bases respectively, with 8 bases between them. The CDR3 is 14 residues long. Germline loops: CDR1 ENHRY, CDR2 SYGVKD. The chain's CDR3 is CAISDRMGNQPQHF. In DNA, the CDR3 is TGTGCCATCAGTGATAGGATGGGCAATCAGCCCCAGCATTTT.

The chain joins TRBV7-2 to TRBJ2-5; unclear D gene. CDR1 SGHTA and CDR2 FQGNSA come from the germline V gene. Trimming pared 6 bases from V and 2 bases from J, leaving 10 bases between. CDR3 size: 13 residues. CDR3 sequence: CASRRNQQETQYF. The CDR3 nucleotides read TGTGCCAGCAGGCGTAACCAGCAAGAGACCCAGTACTTC.

This chain connects TRBV6-5 to TRBJ2-4, with 8 positions matching TRBD2. V dropped 5 bases and J dropped 9; count of bases not matched to a gene: 12. CDR3 length: 15 amino acids. Germline assignment: CDR1 MNHEY and CDR2 SVGAGI. CDR3 in amino acids: CASSPILAGERIQYF. CDR3 coding DNA: TGTGCCAGCAGTCCGATCCTAGCGGGCGAGCGCATTCAGTACTTC.

V usage is TRBV18 and J usage is TRBJ2-2, with 8 bases fitting TRBD2. V lost 0 bases and J lost 0; bases outside the gene matches: 0. The CDR3 covers 16 residues. Germline V CDR1 and CDR2: KGHSH, LQKENI. CDR3 bases: TGTGCCAGCTCACCACCGGGACTAGCGAACACCGGGGAGCTGTTTTTT. It is translated as CASSPPGLANTGELFF.

The rearrangement uses TRBV24-1 and TRBJ2-2; TRBD2 matches 12 bases. Germline trimming cut 3 bases from V and 7 bases from J; bases unmatched to any gene: 5. The length of the CDR3 is 16 residues. From germline, CDR1 is KGHDR and CDR2 SFDVKD. The CDR3 spells CATSDPSGGAVGELFF. The CDR3 nucleotides are TGTGCCACCAGTGATCCTAGCGGGGGGGCTGTCGGGGAGCTGTTTTTT.

This chain joins TRBV12-3 or TRBV12-4 and TRBJ1-1; perhaps TRBD1 as D (5 bases). The V end was cut by 8 bases, the J end by 4 bases, with 14 bases between. CDR3 size: 13 residues. The CDR3 nucleotides read TGTGCCAGCCGGGGGTTTCAAAGCACTGAAGCTTTCTTT. Protein product: CASRGFQSTEAFF.

The chain has TRBV24-1 and TRBJ1-2; a possible D gene is TRBD1 (6 bases). The CDR3 loop spans 12 amino acids. The germline V gene has CDR1 KGHDR and CDR2 SFDVKD. V dropped 2 bases and J dropped 8 bases, with 8 bases sitting between them. CDR3 residues: CATSDSGVGYTF. CDR3 nucleotide sequence: TGTGCCACCAGTGATTCAGGGGTCGGCTACACCTTC.

The chain employs TRBV5-4 and TRBJ1-6; possibly TRBD1 for D (5 bases). Trimming shortened V by 4 bases and J by 3 bases, and 8 bases separated the two germline ends. The CDR3 extends over 14 amino acids. Germline CDR1 is SGHNT and CDR2 is YYREEE (reference sequence). The CDR3 reads CASSKGDYNSPLHF. CDR3 sequence (DNA): TGTGCCAGCAGCAAAGGGGACTATAATTCACCCCTCCACTTT.

As for this clone: Other DNA sequences in the sample encode the same CDR3. J is TRBJ2-3 and V is TRBV7-2; D is unclear. There are 12 residues in the CDR3. Trimming cost V 2 bases and J 0 bases, with 0 bases left between them. Germline CDR1 is SGHTA and CDR2 is FQGNSA. CDR3 nucleotides: TGTGCCAGCAGCTTAAGCACAGATACGCAGTATTTT. Translation gives CASSLSTDTQYF.

The V gene is TRBV11-2, the J gene TRBJ2-5, with D perhaps matching TRBD1 or TRBD2 (5 bases each). Trimming removed 5 bases from V and 5 bases from J, with 21 bases in between. From germline, CDR1 is SGHAT and CDR2 FQNNGV. This CDR3 has 16 residues. The CDR3 DNA sequence: TGTGCCAGCAGCCCCCGTACGGCTAGCTGGGGGGAGACCCAGTACTTC. This codes for CASSPRTASWGETQYF.

The chain uses TRBV5-6 and TRBJ1-2; D is perhaps TRBD1 (5 bases). V was pared by 2 bases and J by 5 bases, with 13 bases between. The CDR3 is 14 residues long. The germline CDR1 and CDR2 sequences are SGHDT and YYEEEE. Written as DNA, the CDR3 is TGTGCCAGCAGCTTTAGGGGACCCCCTTATGGCTACACCTTC. Protein sequence: CASSFRGPPYGYTF.